Presented here are 23 T cell receptor beta chains from one specimen sequenced in a study of T-cell reconstitution after alpha-beta-depleted transplantation in children. Researchers prepared the TCRbeta library using unique molecular identifiers, the study reports. Each CDR3 protein is one row after TCRdb ran MiXCR on the PCR reads. The sample includes 90,000 to 100,000 distinct CDR3 sequences, about 25% seen only once; the top ten take over 20%. The input for sequencing was PBMCs, taken before TCRalphabeta/CD19-depleted stem cell transplant. These TCRs come from a boy aged 2 to 9 with acute lymphoblastic leukemia, due to receive a stem cell transplant.

Only a few counts were recorded for this clonotype. V is TRBV10-3 and J is TRBJ2-1; D is perhaps TRBD1 or TRBD2 (6 bases each). The CDR3 spans 15 residues. Germline CDR1 reads ENHRY; CDR2 reads SYGVKD. V was cut by 4 bases and J by 7 bases, with 17 bases left in between. Here the CDR3 reads CAISVGGMIRNEQFF. The CDR3 nucleotides are TGTGCCATCAGTGTGGGGGGCATGATTAGAAATGAGCAGTTCTTC.

The table lists this clonotype with many counts. The DNA for the CDR3 is TGTGCCAGCAGCGTAGGGCTAGCGGAGGGGCGACGCGAGCAGTTCTTC. Protein product: CASSVGLAEGRREQFF. The chain joins TRBV9 to TRBJ2-1; 7 bases are a match to TRBD2. The CDR3 contains 16 residues. In germline, CDR1 is SGDLS, CDR2 YYNGEE. V gave up 0 bases and J gave up 10 bases; unmatched junction bases: 13.

This clonotype was recorded a few times. The chain employs TRBV5-1 and TRBJ1-2; the D is unclear. The germline CDR1 and CDR2 sequences are SGHRS and YFSETQ. V shed 4 bases and J shed 3 bases, with 13 bases lying between them. CDR3 length: 14 amino acids. The DNA for the CDR3 is TGCGCCAGCAGCACGGCGGAAGGGTACTATGGCTACACCTTC. Translation: CASSTAEGYYGYTF.

The sample holds a few counts of this clonotype. The V call is TRBV27, the J call TRBJ1-6; 7 bases fit TRBD1. V gave up 2 bases and J gave up 13 bases; unmatched junction bases: 5. This CDR3 is built from 13 residues. From germline, CDR1 is MNHEY and CDR2 SMNVEV (reference sequence). CDR3 protein: CASSLQGGMPLHF. For the CDR3, the DNA is TGTGCCAGCAGTTTACAGGGGGGGATGCCCCTCCACTTT.

The rearrangement links TRBV20-1 to TRBJ1-2, with 9 bases identical to TRBD1. The CDR3 runs 14 residues. The V segment lost 1 base and the J segment 13 bases; nucleotides outside the gene matches: 13. Looked up from germline, CDR1 is DFQATT and CDR2 is SNEGSKA (reference sequence). The CDR3 loop reads CSARAVQGAKAITF. CDR3 nucleotide sequence: TGCAGTGCTAGAGCCGTACAGGGGGCGAAGGCTATCACCTTC.

In this sample, this clonotype turned up a few times. The CDR3: CSVTGTSTDTQYF. DNA for the CDR3: TGCAGCGTTACAGGGACCTCCACAGATACGCAGTATTTT. The rearrangement uses TRBV29-1 and TRBJ2-3; D perhaps matches TRBD1 (6 bases). CDR3 size: 13 residues. The V gene's germline CDR1 is SQVTM and CDR2 ANQGSEA. V was trimmed by 5 bases and J by 2 bases, leaving 11 bases between them.

The chain uses TRBV20-1 and TRBJ2-1; perhaps TRBD2 as D (6 bases). Germline lookup yields CDR1 DFQATT and CDR2 SNEGSKA (reference sequence). There are 12 residues in the CDR3. V shed 6 bases and J shed 12 bases, with 18 bases lying between them. The CDR3 region has the DNA TGCAGTGCCAAGGGAGCGGGCCCTGGGCAGTTCTTC. It specifies CSAKGAGPGQFF.

This clonotype was observed a handful of times. The chain is built from TRBV10-3 and TRBJ1-2; D is possibly TRBD1 (6 bases). From germline, CDR1 is ENHRY and CDR2 SYGVKD. The CDR3 runs 14 residues. Trimming shortened V by 7 bases and J by 2 bases, and 14 bases separated the two germline ends. DNA of the CDR3: TGTGCCATCACCACGAAGGACAGCAACTATGGCTACACCTTC. Its protein product is CAITTKDSNYGYTF.

This clonotype has at least ten counts. V is TRBV5-1 and J is TRBJ2-3; D gene ambiguous. The CDR3 spans 15 residues. V was shortened by 4 bases and J by 0 bases, with 12 bases between the two germline ends. Looked up from germline, CDR1 is SGHRS and CDR2 is YFSETQ. CDR3 protein: CASSGVDGSTDTQYF. The CDR3 DNA is TGCGCCAGCAGCGGGGTCGACGGAAGCACAGATACGCAGTATTTT.

The chain couples TRBV3-1 to TRBJ2-2; D unclear. Germline V gene lookup returns CDR1 LGHDT and CDR2 YNNKEL (reference sequence). The V end lost 11 bases, the J end lost 5 bases, and 9 bases lay between the germline ends. The CDR3 extends over 11 amino acids. The CDR3 protein is CAASRTGELFF. The CDR3 region has the DNA TGTGCCGCCTCCAGGACCGGGGAGCTGTTTTTT.

This clonotype showed up just a few times. This chain connects TRBV20-1 to TRBJ2-3; 15 bases fit TRBD2. The CDR3 is made up of 18 amino acids. From germline, CDR1 is DFQATT and CDR2 SNEGSKA (reference sequence). The V segment lost 4 bases and the J segment 6 bases; nucleotides outside the gene matches: 14. The CDR3 DNA is TGCAGTGCTATACTTGGCGTTCCAGGACTAGCGGGAGGGGATACGCAGTATTTT. Translated, it gives CSAILGVPGLAGGDTQYF.

This clonotype was observed a handful of times. This chain joins TRBV5-1 and TRBJ1-1; D perhaps matches TRBD1 (6 bases). V shed 4 bases and J shed 0 bases, with 13 bases lying between them. Germline V CDR1 and CDR2: SGHRS, YFSETQ. The CDR3 runs to 15 residues. CDR3 amino acids: CASSVPGTLNTEAFF. DNA of the CDR3: TGCGCCAGCAGCGTTCCCGGGACATTGAACACTGAAGCTTTCTTT.

This clonotype has only a few counts. The chain links TRBV12-3 or TRBV12-4 to TRBJ2-1; D gene uncertain. Trimming removed 7 bases from V and 5 bases from J, with 15 bases in between. The CDR3 consists of 14 residues. CDR3 loop: CASTPHGINNEQFF. DNA of the CDR3: TGTGCCAGCACCCCTCACGGCATAAACAATGAGCAGTTCTTC.

This clonotype showed up just a few times. The rearrangement links TRBV5-1 to TRBJ1-2; TRBD1 matches 9 bases. J was trimmed by 0 bases and V by 0 bases; bases with no gene match: 9. There are 18 residues in the CDR3. The germline CDR1 and CDR2 sequences are SGHRS and YFSETQ. CDR3 DNA sequence: TGCGCCAGCAGCTTGGCGGTCGGACAGGGGTATTCTAACTATGGCTACACCTTC. Encoded protein: CASSLAVGQGYSNYGYTF.

The chain has TRBV3-1 and TRBJ2-3; TRBD1 is a possible D gene (6 bases). CDR3 size: 13 residues. Germline CDR1 reads LGHDT; CDR2 reads YNNKEL (reference sequence). Trimming stripped 0 bases from V and 9 bases from J, with 10 bases between. CDR3 amino acids: CASSQDRGNTQYF. The CDR3 DNA reads as TGTGCCAGCAGCCAAGACAGGGGAAACACGCAGTATTTT.

The V call is TRBV6-2 or TRBV6-3, the J call TRBJ2-3; D gene unclear. CDR3 length: 16 amino acids. The V gene's germline CDR1 is MNHEY and CDR2 SVGEGT. Trimming pared 6 bases from V and 5 bases from J, leaving 21 bases between. CDR3 nucleotide sequence: TGTGCCAGCAGCCCCCGCGGCCGCGGAGTGGGAGATACGCAGTATTTT. It is translated as CASSPRGRGVGDTQYF.

This clonotype was detected a few times. The J gene is TRBJ1-1, the V gene TRBV5-6, with 10 bases matching TRBD1. Germline V gene sequence: CDR1 SGHDT, CDR2 YYEEEE. V dropped 1 base and J dropped 5; count of bases not matched to a gene: 5. This CDR3 is 15 amino acids long. Here the CDR3 DNA reads TGTGCCAGCAGCTTGAACTGGGACAGGGGAACTGAAGCTTTCTTT. The encoded protein is CASSLNWDRGTEAFF.

This clonotype was seen just once. The J gene is TRBJ1-1, the V gene TRBV28; 10 bases are a match to TRBD1. The ends lost 4 bases at V and 2 bases at J; junction bases unmatched: 10. Per germline, CDR1 MDHEN and CDR2 SYDVKM. The CDR3 runs 17 residues. The DNA of the CDR3 is TGTGCCAGCAGTTCCCCACATCGGACAGGGGGAAACACTGAAGCTTTCTTT. Translated, it gives CASSSPHRTGGNTEAFF.

The sample holds a few counts of this clonotype. V gene TRBV5-4 combines with J gene TRBJ2-7; maybe TRBD2 (5 bases). This CDR3 has 12 amino acids. From germline, CDR1 is SGHNT and CDR2 YYREEE (reference sequence). The V and J ends lost 1 base and 7 bases respectively, with 9 bases between them. As DNA, the CDR3 is TGTGCCAGCAGCTTGAATCGACTAGAGCAGTACTTC. Protein product: CASSLNRLEQYF.

This clonotype was detected ten times or more. The rearrangement uses TRBV5-1 and TRBJ2-1; D possibly corresponds to TRBD2 (6 bases). This CDR3 has 16 residues. V shed 0 bases and J shed 9 bases, with 19 bases lying between them. Germline V gives CDR1 SGHRS, CDR2 YFSETQ. The CDR3 protein is CASSLASGGAYREQFF. The CDR3 DNA follows: TGCGCCAGCAGCTTGGCAAGCGGAGGGGCCTACCGTGAGCAGTTCTTC.

J is TRBJ2-7 and V is TRBV20-1; no firm D call. This CDR3 spans 12 amino acids. V was shortened by 0 bases and J by 5 bases, with 8 bases between the two germline ends. Per the germline V gene, CDR1 is DFQATT and CDR2 is SNEGSKA (reference sequence). The CDR3 nucleotides read TGCAGTGCTAGAGAGTATGGGGACGAGCAGTACTTC. Amino acids: CSAREYGDEQYF.

In DNA form, the CDR3 reads TGTGCCAGCATGTACAGCATGAACACTGAAGCTTTCTTT. As protein: CASMYSMNTEAFF. V and J are TRBV6-1 and TRBJ1-1, with D uncertain. This CDR3 has 13 amino acids. Trimming stripped 7 bases from V and 0 bases from J, with 9 bases between. Germline-derived CDR1 and CDR2 are MNHNS and SASEGT.

V is TRBV12-3 or TRBV12-4 and J is TRBJ2-2; no firm D call. V dropped 7 bases and J dropped 3 bases, with 21 bases sitting between them. The CDR3 totals 17 residues. CDR3 nucleotide sequence: TGTGCCAGCATCTCCCGGCGCGGAATAGGGTACACCGGGGAGCTGTTTTTT. Its translation: CASISRRGIGYTGELFF.